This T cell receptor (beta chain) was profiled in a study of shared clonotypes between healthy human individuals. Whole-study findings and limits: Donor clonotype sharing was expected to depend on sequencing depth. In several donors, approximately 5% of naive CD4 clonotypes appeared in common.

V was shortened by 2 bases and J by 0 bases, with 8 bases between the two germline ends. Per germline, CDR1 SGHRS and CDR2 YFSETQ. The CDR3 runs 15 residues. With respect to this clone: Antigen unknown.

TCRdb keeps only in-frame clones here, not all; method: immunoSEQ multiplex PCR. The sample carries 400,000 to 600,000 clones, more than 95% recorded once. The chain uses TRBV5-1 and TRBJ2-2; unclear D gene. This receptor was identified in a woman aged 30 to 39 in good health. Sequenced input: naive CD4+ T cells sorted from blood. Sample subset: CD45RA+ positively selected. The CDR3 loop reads CASSLGRPNTGELFF. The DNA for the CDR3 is TGCGCCAGCAGCTTAGGACGGCCGAACACCGGGGAGCTGTTTTTT.